The 19 T cell receptor beta chains reported below all come from one sample, sequenced in a study of cytomegalovirus exposure and HLA in healthy donors. In the PCR, 60 Vbeta and 13 Jbeta primers were used. The table came from immunoSEQ multiplex PCR; TCRdb's copy has only in-frame clones and leaves some out. The sample carries 100,000 to 150,000 clones, about 80% recorded once. Material for sequencing was PBMCs. All receptors come from a human donor in good health.

The genes are TRBV28 and TRBJ2-7, with 7 bases that match TRBD1. The CDR3 runs 13 residues. The germline V gene encodes CDR1 MDHEN and CDR2 SYDVKM. V was pared by 5 bases and J by 7 bases, with 8 bases of the junction left unmatched. CDR3 DNA sequence: TGTGCCAGCAGTGCCAACAGGGGTGGGGAGCAGTACTTC. Its translation: CASSANRGGEQYF. Full variable domain (missing parts from reference TRBV28 and TRBJ2-7): DVKVTQSSRYLVKRTGEKVFLECVQDMDHENMFWYRQDPGLGLRLIYFSYDVKMKEKGDIPEGYSVSREKKERFSLILESASTNQTSMYLCASSANRGGEQYFGPGTRLTVT.

V is TRBV5-8 and J is TRBJ2-1; D is ambiguous. Germline CDR1 and CDR2: SGHTS and YDEGEE. The CDR3 spans 12 residues. Trimming left V 4 bases short and J 4 bases short, with 6 bases between. The CDR3 spells CASSRDYNEQFF. In nucleotides, the CDR3 is TGTGCCAGCAGCCGCGATTACAATGAGCAGTTCTTC.

The genes are TRBV7-8 and TRBJ1-2; TRBD1 might be the D (6 bases). Germline CDR1 and CDR2: SGHVS and FQNEAQ. V dropped 5 bases and J dropped 2 bases, with 12 bases sitting between them. This CDR3 comprises 14 residues. The DNA for the CDR3 is TGTGCCAGCAGCCGGATCGGACAGAACTATGGCTACACCTTC. This codes for CASSRIGQNYGYTF.

The chain uses TRBV5-4 and TRBJ2-6; 8 bases align to TRBD2. Germline V gene data show CDR1 as SGHNT and CDR2 as YYREEE (reference sequence). Trimming at V came to 4 bases and at J to 0 bases, leaving 6 bases not matched to a gene. This CDR3 region has 17 residues. The CDR3 nucleotides read TGTGCCAGCAGCCGGGGGGGGTCTGGCTCTGGGGCCAACGTCCTGACTTTC. Protein: CASSRGGSGSGANVLTF.

This rearrangement joins TRBV11-2 to TRBJ1-2; 7 bases line up with TRBD1. The CDR3 is 15 residues long. The J segment lost 5 bases and the V segment lost 4 bases, leaving 10 bases of the junction unmatched. Per germline, CDR1 SGHAT and CDR2 FQNNGV. CDR3 in amino acids: CASSSPTGRKYGYTF. In DNA form, the CDR3 reads TGTGCCAGCAGCTCTCCGACAGGGAGGAAGTATGGCTACACCTTC.

The chain uses TRBV6-1 and TRBJ1-1, with D maybe TRBD1 (5 bases). The V and J ends lost 3 bases and 3 bases respectively, with 8 bases between them. CDR1 is MNHNS, CDR2 SASEGT, per germline. The CDR3 length is 13 residues. As DNA, the CDR3 is TGTGCCAGCAGTGAGACAGCTGACACTGAAGCTTTCTTT. Its protein is CASSETADTEAFF.

J is TRBJ1-3 and V is TRBV19, with TRBD1 as a possible D gene (6 bases). Per germline, CDR1 LNHDA and CDR2 SQIVND (reference sequence). This CDR3 has 14 amino acids. V lost 3 bases and J 8 bases, leaving 14 bases between the germline ends. CDR3 DNA sequence: TGTGCCAGTAGTATGGGCCAGGGGACGGACACCATATATTTT. Protein sequence: CASSMGQGTDTIYF. Full variable domain (outside the CDR3, taken from reference TRBV19 and TRBJ1-3): DGGITQSPKYLFRKEGQNVTLSCEQNLNHDAMYWYRQDPGQGLRLIYYSQIVNDFQKGDIAEGYSVSREKKESFPLTVTSAQKNPTAFYLCASSMGQGTDTIYFGEGSWLTVV.

V usage is TRBV11-3 and J usage is TRBJ1-1; 9 bases are shared with TRBD1. V lost 6 bases to trimming and J lost 1 base; unmatched junction nucleotides: 12. The length of the CDR3 is 17 residues. CDR1 is SGHNT, CDR2 YENEEA, per germline. Here the CDR3 reads CASSSTGGEGRNTEAFF. CDR3 sequence (DNA): TGTGCCAGCAGTTCCACAGGGGGCGAAGGAAGGAACACTGAAGCTTTCTTT.

V gene TRBV19 combines with J gene TRBJ1-2, with D maybe TRBD1 (6 bases). Trimming removed 8 bases from V and 4 bases from J, with 14 bases in between. The CDR3 is 13 residues long. Germline CDR1 and CDR2: LNHDA and SQIVND (reference sequence). The CDR3 DNA sequence: TGTGCCAGTGGGCCAGGGGATGGCTATGGCTACACCTTC. Translating it yields CASGPGDGYGYTF.

The chain carries TRBV11-2 and TRBJ1-2; D may be TRBD1 (5 bases). CDR3 length equals 17 residues. Trimming took off 6 bases at V and 4 bases at J, with 24 bases between the two ends. CDR1 and CDR2 from the germline V gene are SGHAT and FQNNGV. CDR3 coding DNA: TGTGCCAGCAGAGGTTGGGGGGAAGGGACCGGGGGCTATGGCTACACCTTC. Translated: CASRGWGEGTGGYGYTF.

The chain uses TRBV11-2 and TRBJ2-6; D possibly corresponds to TRBD1 (7 bases). Deletions cut 5 bases from V and 4 bases from J, with 21 bases between. Germline V CDR1 and CDR2: SGHAT, FQNNGV. CDR3 length: 18 residues. Here the CDR3 reads CASSTGTAGGMGANVLTF. The CDR3, as DNA: TGTGCCAGCAGCACCGGGACAGCCGGGGGAATGGGGGCCAACGTCCTGACTTTC. The full variable domain, its missing parts supplied by reference TRBV11-2 and TRBJ2-6, is EAGVAQSPRYKIIEKRQSVAFWCNPISGHATLYWYQQILGQGPKLLIQFQNNGVVDDSQLPKDRFSAERLKGVDSTLKIQPAKLEDSAVYLCASSTGTAGGMGANVLTFGAGSRLTVL.

This chain connects TRBV19 to TRBJ2-1; D gene unclear. The CDR3 contains 11 residues. Germline assignment: CDR1 LNHDA and CDR2 SQIVND (reference sequence). V was shortened by 10 bases and J by 7 bases, with 11 bases between the two germline ends. The CDR3 loop is CATTQANEQFF. The CDR3 nucleotides read TGTGCCACTACCCAGGCGAATGAGCAGTTCTTC. Combining the CDR3 with reference TRBV19 and TRBJ2-1 gives the whole variable domain DGGITQSPKYLFRKEGQNVTLSCEQNLNHDAMYWYRQDPGQGLRLIYYSQIVNDFQKGDIAEGYSVSREKKESFPLTVTSAQKNPTAFYLCATTQANEQFFGPGTRLTVL.

The chain has TRBV7-2 and TRBJ1-1, with 9 bases lining up with TRBD1. CDR1 and CDR2 from the germline V gene are SGHTA and FQGNSA. The junction had 17 bases not matched to a gene; V was cut back by 4 bases and J by 5 bases. This CDR3 has 18 residues. DNA for the CDR3: TGTGCCAGCAGCTCGCCTAGGACAGGGGTACTCAGGCGGACTGAAGCTTTCTTT. Encoded protein: CASSSPRTGVLRRTEAFF.

The J gene is TRBJ2-1, the V gene TRBV4-2, with TRBD2 as a possible D gene (6 bases). V was cut by 0 bases and J by 10 bases, with 10 bases left in between. CDR3 length equals 13 residues. CDR1 is LGHNA, CDR2 YNFKEQ, per germline. As DNA, the CDR3 is TGTGCCAGCAGCCAAGATATGGCGGGGGAGCAGTTCTTC. Translation: CASSQDMAGEQFF.

The V gene is TRBV7-3, the J gene TRBJ1-1, with D maybe TRBD1 (6 bases). V lost 7 bases and J 1 base, leaving 13 bases between the germline ends. This CDR3 spans 14 amino acids. Germline V gene sequence: CDR1 SGHTA, CDR2 FQGTGA. CDR3 nucleotides: TGTGCCAGCACCGAGGGGGGGTCGAACACTGAAGCTTTCTTT. Encoded protein: CASTEGGSNTEAFF.

The V call is TRBV7-2, the J call TRBJ2-7, with D possibly TRBD1 on 6 matching bases. The CDR3 totals 15 residues. CDR1 SGHTA and CDR2 FQGNSA come from the germline V gene. Trimming shortened V by 5 bases and J by 5 bases, and 19 bases separated the two germline ends. The CDR3 region is CASSKGQLLSDEQYF. CDR3 nucleotide sequence: TGTGCCAGCAGCAAAGGACAGCTTCTTTCCGACGAGCAGTACTTC.

The CDR3 reads CASSQDRAYEQYF. CDR3 nucleotide sequence: TGTGCCAGCAGTCAGGACAGAGCCTACGAGCAGTACTTC. The gene calls are TRBV6-6 and TRBJ2-7, with TRBD1 as a possible D gene (6 bases). The CDR3 contains 13 residues. Per germline, CDR1 MNHNY and CDR2 SVGAGI (reference sequence). Trimming stripped 5 bases from V and 2 bases from J, with 10 bases between.

As DNA, the CDR3 is TGCGCCAGCAGCGGTAGACTAGCGGGGGGAAAAACCTACAATGAGCAGTTCTTC. This codes for CASSGRLAGGKTYNEQFF. J is TRBJ2-1 and V is TRBV5-1; the match to TRBD2 covers 13 bases. CDR3 length: 18 amino acids. J gave up 2 bases and V 4 bases, and 9 bases lay outside the gene matches. Per germline, CDR1 SGHRS and CDR2 YFSETQ.

The chain recombines TRBV15 with TRBJ2-5, with 9 bases lining up with TRBD1. Germline values: CDR1 LNHNV, CDR2 YYDKDF (reference sequence). CDR3 length equals 14 residues. The J segment lost 11 bases and the V segment lost 0 bases, leaving 7 bases of the junction unmatched. The CDR3 coding sequence is TGTGCCACCAGCAGAGAGCTACAGGGGGCGCGGCAGTACTTC. It specifies CATSRELQGARQYF.